The 31 T cell receptor beta chains reported below all come from one sample, sequenced in a study of graft-versus-host responses after intestinal transplantation. Only in-frame clones appear in the TCRdb table, and some are missing; sequencing was by immunoSEQ multiplex PCR. The repertoire holds 55,000 to 70,000 clones, with under 95% as singletons. Source: PBMCs, taken roughly 120 days after intestinal transplantation. All receptors come from a human patient who received an intestinal transplant, so some T cells may come from the graft donor.

V gene TRBV15 combines with J gene TRBJ2-1, with D possibly matching TRBD2 (6 bases). The CDR3 extends over 15 amino acids. V shed 3 bases and J shed 0 bases, with 9 bases lying between them. Germline V gene data show CDR1 as LNHNV and CDR2 as YYDKDF (reference sequence). The CDR3 loop is CATSSRGSSYNEQFF. The CDR3 nucleotides read TGTGCCACCAGCAGTCGGGGGAGCTCCTACAATGAGCAGTTCTTC. Full variable domain (outside the CDR3, taken from reference TRBV15 and TRBJ2-1): DAMVIQNPRYQVTQFGKPVTLSCSQTLNHNVMYWYQQKSSQAPKLLFHYYDKDFNNEADTPDNFQSRRPNTSFCFLDIRSPGLGDTAMYLCATSSRGSSYNEQFFGPGTRLTVL.

This chain links TRBV4-1 with TRBJ2-7; D unresolved. CDR1 and CDR2 from the germline V gene are MGHRA and YSYEKL. This CDR3 contains 15 residues. Trimming cost V 0 bases and J 0 bases, with 9 bases left between them. The chain's CDR3 is CASSQDPGSSYEQYF. The CDR3 bases are TGCGCCAGCAGCCAAGATCCAGGCTCCTCCTACGAGCAGTACTTC.

This chain connects TRBV7-2 to TRBJ2-2, with no clear D. V shed 1 base and J shed 9 bases, with 3 bases lying between them. CDR3 length: 11 residues. Germline V gives CDR1 SGHTA, CDR2 FQGNSA. The CDR3 here is CASSLGWELFF. Here the CDR3 DNA reads TGTGCCAGCAGCTTAGGCTGGGAGCTGTTTTTT.

The V gene is TRBV18, the J gene TRBJ2-1; D is uncertain. The CDR3 spans 16 residues. Germline assignment: CDR1 KGHSH and CDR2 LQKENI. V was trimmed by 6 bases and J by 3 bases, leaving 18 bases between them. The CDR3 coding sequence is TGTGCCAGCTCGGCGGATTCAGCGCTCTTCTACAATGAGCAGTTCTTC. Translation: CASSADSALFYNEQFF.

This rearrangement joins TRBV19 to TRBJ1-5, with D tentatively TRBD1 (5 bases). The CDR3 sequence is 12 residues long. V dropped 3 bases and J dropped 5 bases, with 5 bases sitting between them. Germline V lookup: CDR1 LNHDA, CDR2 SQIVND (reference sequence). The CDR3, as DNA: TGTGCCAGTAGTATCAGGGATCAGCCCCAGCATTTT. Protein sequence: CASSIRDQPQHF.

The rearrangement joins TRBV7-9 to TRBJ2-7; possibly TRBD1 or TRBD2 for D (5 bases each). Trimming left V 5 bases short and J 2 bases short, with 19 bases between. CDR3 length equals 16 residues. Germline lookup yields CDR1 SEHNR and CDR2 FQNEAQ (reference sequence). The DNA for the CDR3 is TGTGCCAGCAGCCGAGGGGTGGGCGTCGAAACCTACGAGCAGTACTTC. Residues: CASSRGVGVETYEQYF.

This clone was recorded once. The V call is TRBV6-5, the J call TRBJ2-4, with TRBD1 matching over 9 bases. The CDR3 totals 14 residues. Trimming took 6 bases from V and 4 from J; bases not matched to a gene: 4. CDR1 is MNHEY, CDR2 SVGAGI, per germline. In DNA form, the CDR3 reads TGTGCCAGCAGCGGGACAGGGTTTAAAAACATTCAGTACTTC. This codes for CASSGTGFKNIQYF.

The rearrangement links TRBV9 to TRBJ2-3; 7 bases agree with TRBD2. The germline V gene encodes CDR1 SGDLS and CDR2 YYNGEE. V was clipped by 5 bases and J by 2 bases; unmatched bases: 5. CDR3 size: 14 residues. CDR3 nucleotides: TGTGCCAGCAGGAGCGGGGATTACACAGATACGCAGTATTTT. Amino acid sequence: CASRSGDYTDTQYF.

This chain links TRBV6-1 with TRBJ2-3; tentatively, D is TRBD2 (6 bases). CDR3 length: 15 amino acids. V was shortened by 2 bases and J by 3 bases, with 12 bases between the two germline ends. Per the germline V gene, CDR1 is MNHNS and CDR2 is SASEGT. CDR3 sequence reads: CASSERGGSTDTQYF. The DNA for the CDR3 is TGTGCCAGCAGTGAACGTGGGGGGTCGACAGATACGCAGTATTTT.

The CDR3 DNA follows: TGCGCCAGCAGCCAAGTGGAGGGCCAGATTAACTATGGCTACACCTTC. Its translation: CASSQVEGQINYGYTF. The chain is built from TRBV4-1 and TRBJ1-2; D unresolved. This CDR3 region has 16 residues. Trimming removed 1 base at V and 1 base at J, with 13 bases between. The germline V gene encodes CDR1 MGHRA and CDR2 YSYEKL.

This chain connects TRBV19 to TRBJ2-3, with TRBD2 matching 8 bases. The J segment lost 4 bases and the V segment lost 8 bases, leaving 8 bases of the junction unmatched. Germline V CDR1 and CDR2: LNHDA, SQIVND (reference sequence). The CDR3 contains 14 residues. The CDR3 DNA reads as TGTGCCAGTTATCCCGGGGGGGTCGCAGATACGCAGTATTTT. Encoded protein: CASYPGGVADTQYF.

This clone was observed a single time. This sequence joins TRBV5-1 and TRBJ2-4; 11 bases are a match to TRBD1. The trim removed 4 bases at V and 9 bases at J, leaving 9 bases unmatched. Germline V gene data show CDR1 as SGHRS and CDR2 as YFSETQ. CDR3 length: 15 amino acids. CDR3 sequence reads: CASSVDRGQASIQYF. The CDR3 DNA reads TGCGCCAGCAGCGTGGACAGGGGGCAGGCGAGCATTCAGTACTTC.

The J gene is TRBJ1-6, the V gene TRBV11-1; a weak D match, TRBD1 (6 bases). Trimming cost V 7 bases and J 2 bases, with 15 bases left between them. CDR3 length: 16 amino acids. Germline V lookup: CDR1 SGHAT, CDR2 FQDESV (reference sequence). The CDR3 region has the DNA TGTGCCAGCAAACCGCGGGGGGCCGCCTATAATTCACCCCTCCACTTT. It translates to CASKPRGAAYNSPLHF.

The V call is TRBV28, the J call TRBJ2-6; D perhaps matches TRBD1 (6 bases). Per the germline V gene, CDR1 is MDHEN and CDR2 is SYDVKM. Trimming shortened V by 6 bases and J by 0 bases, and 15 bases separated the two germline ends. CDR3 length: 17 amino acids. The DNA of the CDR3 is TGTGCCAGCAGGACGGGACATGTGAGCTCTGGGGCCAACGTCCTGACTTTC. This translates into CASRTGHVSSGANVLTF.

The J gene is TRBJ2-1, the V gene TRBV7-6; the D is unclear. The CDR3 extends over 13 amino acids. V shed 7 bases and J shed 0 bases, with 7 bases lying between them. The germline V gene encodes CDR1 SGHVS and CDR2 FNYEAQ. The DNA of the CDR3 is TGTGCCAGCACCCGGAGCTCCTACAATGAGCAGTTCTTC. Translating it yields CASTRSSYNEQFF.

The chain carries TRBV5-1 and TRBJ2-2; 8 bases align to TRBD1. The CDR3 extends over 15 amino acids. Germline values: CDR1 SGHRS, CDR2 YFSETQ. With V trimmed by 9 bases and J by 1 base, 8 bases remained unmatched. This CDR3 reads CATLEGTGNTGELFF. DNA for the CDR3: TGCGCCACCCTGGAAGGGACAGGGAACACCGGGGAGCTGTTTTTT.

This chain uses TRBV11-3 with TRBJ2-1; D is unclear. CDR1 SGHNT and CDR2 YENEEA come from the germline V gene. The CDR3 extends over 12 amino acids. The V gene lost 4 bases and the J gene lost 16 bases, with 17 bases spanning the gap. The CDR3 spells CASSSWNEMAFF. The CDR3 region has the DNA TGTGCCAGCAGCTCATGGAACGAGATGGCCTTCTTC.

The chain joins TRBV6-1 to TRBJ1-2; TRBD1 matches 8 bases. CDR3 size: 12 residues. Trimming cost V 7 bases and J 7 bases; bases outside gene matches: 5. The germline V gene has CDR1 MNHNS and CDR2 SASEGT. The CDR3 DNA sequence: TGTGCCAGCAACCTACAGGGGGGTGGCTACACCTTC. The encoded protein is CASNLQGGGYTF.

The chain carries TRBV18 and TRBJ1-5; 11 bases agree with TRBD1. The V gene's germline CDR1 is KGHSH and CDR2 LQKENI. The CDR3 contains 16 residues. The ends lost 3 bases at V and 4 bases at J; junction bases unmatched: 5. CDR3 sequence: CASSPLGTGGNQPQHF. Written as DNA, the CDR3 is TGTGCCAGCTCACCTCTCGGGACAGGGGGTAATCAGCCCCAGCATTTT.

The chain is built from TRBV15 and TRBJ1-6, with D hard to call. Trimming pared 1 base from V and 8 bases from J, leaving 6 bases between. This CDR3 contains 13 residues. Germline CDR1 and CDR2: LNHNV and YYDKDF (reference sequence). The CDR3 sequence is CATSRAWDSPLHF. In DNA form, the CDR3 reads TGTGCCACCAGCAGAGCCTGGGATTCACCCCTCCACTTT.

This clone was seen a single time. The chain has TRBV5-5 and TRBJ1-5; 9 bases align to TRBD1. The CDR3 is 14 amino acids. J gave up 2 bases and V 5 bases, and 2 bases lay outside the gene matches. CDR1 SGHKS and CDR2 YYEKEE come from the germline V gene (reference sequence). CDR3 residues: CASSRDRGNQPQHF. The CDR3 DNA reads TGTGCCAGCAGTCGGGACAGGGGCAATCAGCCCCAGCATTTT. Complete variable domain (other parts from reference TRBV5-5 and TRBJ1-5): DAGVTQSPTHLIKTRGQQVTLRCSPISGHKSVSWYQQVLGQGPQFIFQYYEKEERGRGNFPDRFSARQFPNYSSELNVNALLLGDSALYLCASSRDRGNQPQHFGDGTRLSIL.

This chain connects TRBV5-1 to TRBJ2-3; D might be TRBD2 (7 bases). CDR1 is SGHRS, CDR2 YFSETQ, per germline. Trimming took off 4 bases at V and 3 bases at J, with 15 bases between the two ends. This CDR3 is built from 15 residues. In DNA, the CDR3 is TGCGCCAGCAGCCCCCCCGGGGGGCGGACAGATACGCAGTATTTT. As protein: CASSPPGGRTDTQYF.

The rearrangement uses TRBV5-6 and TRBJ2-1, with D perhaps TRBD2 (6 bases). CDR1 is SGHDT, CDR2 YYEEEE, per germline. The CDR3 consists of 14 residues. Trimming cost V 3 bases and J 8 bases, with 15 bases left between them. Here the CDR3 DNA reads TGTGCCAGCAGCTCTGGACGGCGGGGTCATGAGCAGTTCTTC. Amino acid sequence: CASSSGRRGHEQFF.

The CDR3 sequence is CASSLYSGGPETQYF. In nucleotides, the CDR3 is TGTGCCAGCAGCTTATATAGCGGGGGGCCAGAGACCCAGTACTTC. The V and J genes are TRBV7-6 and TRBJ2-5; 10 bases agree with TRBD2. Trimming removed 2 bases from V and 4 bases from J; junction bases left unmatched: 4. The germline V gene encodes CDR1 SGHVS and CDR2 FNYEAQ. The CDR3 is 15 residues long.

This chain uses TRBV19 with TRBJ1-5; tentative D call: TRBD1 (5 bases). The germline V gene encodes CDR1 LNHDA and CDR2 SQIVND (reference sequence). The CDR3 has 15 amino acids. Trimming shortened V by 6 bases and J by 3 bases, and 15 bases separated the two germline ends. CDR3 sequence: CASSGGPGVNQPQHF. The CDR3 nucleotides are TGTGCCAGTAGCGGGGGACCCGGGGTCAATCAGCCCCAGCATTTT.

This clone was found once. The chain is built from TRBV4-1 and TRBJ2-2; 10 bases line up with TRBD2. V was pared by 4 bases and J by 9 bases, with 8 bases of the junction left unmatched. The CDR3 extends over 15 amino acids. Per germline, CDR1 MGHRA and CDR2 YSYEKL. CDR3 bases: TGCGCCAGCAGCCCTTCATCTAGCGGGAGCTGGGAGCTGTTTTTT. This sequence encodes CASSPSSSGSWELFF.

The rearrangement joins TRBV15 to TRBJ2-1, with 7 bases matching TRBD2. The length of the CDR3 is 13 residues. Trimming at V came to 0 bases and at J to 8 bases, leaving 1 base not matched to a gene. Germline CDR1 LNHNV, CDR2 YYDKDF (reference sequence). This chain's CDR3 is CATSRDRGDEQFF. CDR3 coding DNA: TGTGCCACCAGCAGAGATCGGGGGGATGAGCAGTTCTTC.

The chain has TRBV7-8 and TRBJ1-1; 9 bases line up with TRBD1. This CDR3 region has 16 residues. V trimming: 1 base; J trimming: 5 bases; junction bases outside the gene matches: 8. Per the germline V gene, CDR1 is SGHVS and CDR2 is FQNEAQ. This CDR3 is CASSLEGTGKQTEAFF. DNA for the CDR3: TGTGCCAGCAGCTTAGAAGGGACAGGGAAACAAACTGAAGCTTTCTTT.

The chain links TRBV27 to TRBJ2-3; TRBD2 agrees at 9 bases. Germline CDR1 and CDR2: MNHEY and SMNVEV (reference sequence). Trimming took 5 bases from V and 12 from J; bases not matched to a gene: 18. The CDR3 consists of 16 residues. Written as DNA, the CDR3 is TGTGCCAGCAGTCTCGATTTCGGCGGGGGGGCAGGGGTCCAGTATTTT. This gives the protein CASSLDFGGGAGVQYF.

The V and J genes are TRBV2 and TRBJ2-5; 9 nucleotides line up with TRBD1. The CDR3 is 14 residues long. V shed 3 bases, J shed 3 bases, and the junction held 2 bases outside the gene matches. Germline V gene lookup returns CDR1 SNHLY and CDR2 FYNNEI. In DNA form, the CDR3 reads TGTGCCAGCAGTGATCGGACAGGGGAAGAGACCCAGTACTTC. Residues: CASSDRTGEETQYF.

In this sample, this clone turned up once. The chain has TRBV29-1 and TRBJ2-3; D not resolved. The CDR3 runs 12 residues. Trimming cost V 8 bases and J 2 bases, with 11 bases left between them. From germline, CDR1 is SQVTM and CDR2 ANQGSEA. The chain's CDR3 is CSLSDYTDTQYF. The CDR3 nucleotides are TGCAGCCTTAGTGATTACACAGATACGCAGTATTTT.